Sequencing of this T cell receptor (beta chain) was carried out in a study of CD8+ T cells in alopecia areata. This CDR3 comprises 13 residues. Per the germline V gene, CDR1 is MNHEY and CDR2 is SVGAGI. Lesional scalp punch biopsies and peripheral blood came from alopecia areata patients. RNA extraction was followed by reverse transcription into cDNA, which acted as the sequencing template. Produced via immunoSEQ multiplex PCR; TCRdb's table is partial and in-frame only. The table shows roughly 20,000 clones, with about 70% occurring only once. In the case of this clone: One junction end disagrees with the germline gene, perhaps due to a read error.

This sequence joins TRBV6-5 and TRBJ2-1; a possible D gene is TRBD1 (7 bases). The receptor's source is a human donor with alopecia areata. Specimen: skin, collected at week 0. The CDR3 coding sequence is TGTGCCAGCAGAAGGACAGGAGCCTCGGGAGCGCTCTTC. Translating it yields CASRRTGASGALF.